The 32 T cell receptor beta chains in this list originate from one sample, sequenced in a study of siplizumab effects on memory and regulatory T cells. The method was immunoSEQ multiplex PCR; TCRdb's version includes in-frame clones alone and lacks a portion of them. The table shows about 110,000 clones, with about 93% occurring only once. The specimen was CD4+ T cells sorted from blood. The receptors here all came from a human donor in good health.

This chain's CDR3 is CASRIGGEIIKTQYF. The CDR3 DNA reads as TGTGCCAGCCGGATTGGGGGAGAGATAATAAAGACCCAGTACTTC. The chain employs TRBV6-6 and TRBJ2-5; tentatively, D is TRBD1 or TRBD2 (5 bases each). Per germline, CDR1 MNHNY and CDR2 SVGAGI (reference sequence). The V gene lost 8 bases and the J gene lost 6 bases, with 22 bases spanning the gap. The CDR3 is 15 amino acids.

The chain uses TRBV30 and TRBJ1-1; D is uncertain. V gave up 2 bases and J gave up 3 bases, with 16 bases separating them. Germline assignment: CDR1 GTSNPN and CDR2 SVGIG (reference sequence). The CDR3 extends over 15 amino acids. The CDR3 loop is CAWSRGGRSDTEAFF. The CDR3 coding sequence is TGTGCCTGGAGTCGAGGAGGGAGGTCGGACACTGAAGCTTTCTTT.

The genes are TRBV5-1 and TRBJ2-3; 8 bases are shared with TRBD2. There are 15 residues in the CDR3. Germline V gene data show CDR1 as SGHRS and CDR2 as YFSETQ. The ends lost 4 bases at V and 6 bases at J; junction bases unmatched: 10. The CDR3 sequence is CASSDPIGGADTQYF. The CDR3, as DNA: TGCGCCAGCAGCGACCCGATCGGGGGGGCGGATACGCAGTATTTT.

The CDR3 DNA follows: TGCGCCAGCAGCTTGGTGGGGGGCTGGGACGGTCATTATGGCTACACCTTC. Translated: CASSLVGGWDGHYGYTF. The V and J genes are TRBV5-1 and TRBJ1-2; D perhaps matches TRBD1 (6 bases). The germline V and J ends were trimmed by 0 bases and 5 bases, with 20 bases remaining between them. Germline V gene lookup returns CDR1 SGHRS and CDR2 YFSETQ. The length of the CDR3 is 17 residues.

This clone has just one count. V gene TRBV27 combines with J gene TRBJ1-3; no definite D call. In germline, CDR1 is MNHEY, CDR2 SMNVEV (reference sequence). This CDR3 comprises 13 residues. Between the trimmed V and J ends, which lost 3 bases and 4 bases, there was a span of 7 bases. The CDR3 loop reads CASSLGYGNTIYF. In DNA, the CDR3 is TGTGCCAGCAGTTTGGGTTACGGAAACACCATATATTTT.

The sample holds a few counts of this clone. The chain is built from TRBV14 and TRBJ1-6; 7 nucleotides match TRBD1. With V trimmed by 4 bases and J by 10 bases, 10 bases remained unmatched. Germline-derived CDR1 and CDR2 are SGHDN and FVKESK. CDR3 length: 15 residues. This chain's CDR3 is CASSLRTGSGSPLHF. The CDR3 coding sequence is TGTGCCAGCAGCCTCCGGACAGGCAGCGGGTCACCCCTCCACTTT. The entire variable domain, with the rest obtained from reference TRBV14 and TRBJ1-6, is as follows: EAGVTQFPSHSVIEKGQTVTLRCDPISGHDNLYWYRRVMGKEIKFLLHFVKESKQDESGMPNNRFLAERTGGTYSTLKVQPAELEDSGVYFCASSLRTGSGSPLHFGNGTRLTVT.

The genes are TRBV7-6 and TRBJ2-3; no clear D. Trimming stripped 0 bases from V and 1 base from J, with 5 bases between. CDR1 is SGHVS and CDR2 is FNYEAQ in the germline V gene. The CDR3 spans 14 residues. In DNA, the CDR3 is TGTGCCAGCAGCTTAGCGCACCGCACAGATACGCAGTATTTT. It codes for CASSLAHRTDTQYF.

The chain joins TRBV9 to TRBJ2-3; D possibly corresponds to TRBD2 (6 bases). The germline CDR1 and CDR2 sequences are SGDLS and YYNGEE. The CDR3 spans 15 residues. Trimming removed 0 bases from V and 2 bases from J, with 10 bases in between. The CDR3 spells CASSVGGMLTDTQYF. CDR3 sequence (DNA): TGTGCCAGCAGCGTAGGCGGGATGCTCACAGATACGCAGTATTTT. The entire variable domain, with the rest obtained from reference TRBV9 and TRBJ2-3, is as follows: DSGVTQTPKHLITATGQRVTLRCSPRSGDLSVYWYQQSLDQGLQFLIQYYNGEERAKGNILERFSAQQFPDLHSELNLSSLELGDSALYFCASSVGGMLTDTQYFGPGTRLTVL.

V usage is TRBV21-1 and J usage is TRBJ2-7; TRBD2 was called by the table and not checked on the DNA. TRBV21-1 is given as a pseudogene. This CDR3 region has 15 residues. DNA for the CDR3: TGTGCCAGCAGCAAAATGGGACCGGGAGGGTCCGAGCAGTACTTC. It codes for CASSKMGPGGSEQYF.

The V call is TRBV25-1, the J call TRBJ1-1; D possibly corresponds to TRBD1 (5 bases). Trimming shortened V by 3 bases and J by 1 base, and 9 bases separated the two germline ends. The CDR3 has 14 amino acids. Germline lookup yields CDR1 MGHDK and CDR2 SYGVNS. CDR3 region: CASSEGRQNTEAFF. In DNA, the CDR3 is TGTGCCAGCAGTGAGGGACGGCAGAACACTGAAGCTTTCTTT.

This clone turned up a few times. This chain links TRBV19 with TRBJ1-2, with 9 bases fitting TRBD1. CDR1 is LNHDA and CDR2 is SQIVND in the germline V gene (reference sequence). Trimming took 7 bases from V and 3 from J; bases not matched to a gene: 9. This CDR3 spans 15 amino acids. The CDR3 region is CASTGQGLHDYGYTF. CDR3 nucleotides: TGTGCCAGTACGGGACAGGGTTTGCACGACTATGGCTACACCTTC.

The chain employs TRBV5-1 and TRBJ2-3, with TRBD2 as a possible D gene (7 bases). The CDR3 has 16 residues. Germline V gene data show CDR1 as SGHRS and CDR2 as YFSETQ. Trimming took off 6 bases at V and 2 bases at J, with 19 bases between the two ends. The CDR3 DNA is TGCGCCAGCACCCTGGGGGCGGGGGTTACCACAGATACGCAGTATTTT. Translating it yields CASTLGAGVTTDTQYF.

The V gene is TRBV5-5, the J gene TRBJ1-5, with unresolved D. The germline V gene has CDR1 SGHKS and CDR2 YYEKEE (reference sequence). There are 15 residues in the CDR3. The V end lost 0 bases, the J end lost 0 bases, and 7 bases lay between the germline ends. Here the CDR3 reads CASSLAVYSNQPQHF. In DNA form, the CDR3 reads TGTGCCAGCAGCTTGGCCGTCTATAGCAATCAGCCCCAGCATTTT.

This clone has just one count. The genes are TRBV5-4 and TRBJ2-3, with D hard to call. The germline CDR1 and CDR2 sequences are SGHNT and YYREEE (reference sequence). The CDR3 consists of 12 residues. Trimming pared 4 bases from V and 2 bases from J, leaving 5 bases between. The CDR3 region is CASSIHTDTQYF. In nucleotides, the CDR3 is TGTGCCAGCAGCATCCACACAGATACGCAGTATTTT.

The chain recombines TRBV6-1 with TRBJ1-5, with D unresolved. The V and J ends lost 2 bases and 1 base respectively, with 9 bases between them. CDR1 MNHNS and CDR2 SASEGT come from the germline V gene. CDR3 length: 15 amino acids. CDR3 in amino acids: CASSEIGPSNQPQHF. CDR3 bases: TGTGCCAGCAGTGAAATTGGGCCCAGCAATCAGCCCCAGCATTTT.

CDR3 bases: TGCAGCGTACAGGAGGGCGGCAATCAGCCCCAGCATTTT. Encoded protein: CSVQEGGNQPQHF. The genes are TRBV29-1 and TRBJ1-5; maybe TRBD1 (5 bases). CDR3 length: 13 amino acids. Germline V gene data show CDR1 as SQVTM and CDR2 as ANQGSEA. V was clipped by 6 bases and J by 2 bases, with 11 bases between them.

The chain employs TRBV10-3 and TRBJ1-3; D gene uncertain. The CDR3 totals 14 residues. Germline V lookup: CDR1 ENHRY, CDR2 SYGVKD. The CDR3 DNA sequence: TGTGCGACCGTCGACGGCCCCTCTGGAAACACCATATATTTT. Its translation: CATVDGPSGNTIYF.

The gene calls are TRBV7-3 and TRBJ2-3, with a weak D call TRBD2 (6 bases). V was pared by 4 bases and J by 5 bases, with 7 bases between. Germline V gene sequence: CDR1 SGHTA, CDR2 FQGTGA. The CDR3 contains 12 residues. This chain's CDR3 is CASSSGEDTQYF. Written as DNA, the CDR3 is TGTGCCAGCAGCTCGGGAGAAGATACGCAGTATTTT.

The rearrangement links TRBV5-6 to TRBJ1-2; no clear D. Germline V gene lookup returns CDR1 SGHDT and CDR2 YYEEEE. V lost 0 bases, J lost 0 bases, and 9 bases lay in between. This CDR3 spans 15 amino acids. The CDR3 DNA reads as TGTGCCAGCAGCTTGGATGCCAACACTAACTATGGCTACACCTTC. This sequence encodes CASSLDANTNYGYTF.

V gene TRBV7-6 combines with J gene TRBJ2-1; D is ambiguous. The germline V and J ends were trimmed by 3 bases and 6 bases, with 9 bases remaining between them. This CDR3 region has 13 residues. Germline assignment: CDR1 SGHVS and CDR2 FNYEAQ. In DNA, the CDR3 is TGTGCCAGCAGCTTTACAGTATCCAATGAGCAGTTCTTC. Its translation is CASSFTVSNEQFF.

V and J are TRBV11-2 and TRBJ1-1; tentatively, D is TRBD1 (5 bases). Trimming took 1 base from V and 2 from J, leaving 11 bases between them. This CDR3 comprises 15 residues. Germline CDR1 and CDR2: SGHAT and FQNNGV. The chain's CDR3 is CASSLGYRDNTEAFF. The DNA for the CDR3 is TGTGCCAGCAGCTTAGGGTACCGGGACAACACTGAAGCTTTCTTT.

V is TRBV11-2 and J is TRBJ2-7, with 7 bases that match TRBD1. The germline V gene encodes CDR1 SGHAT and CDR2 FQNNGV. The CDR3 has 13 residues. V trimming: 4 bases; J trimming: 3 bases; junction bases outside the gene matches: 3. The DNA of the CDR3 is TGTGCCAGCAGCTCCGACAGGGACTACGAGCAGTACTTC. Encoded protein: CASSSDRDYEQYF. The entire variable domain, with the rest obtained from reference TRBV11-2 and TRBJ2-7, is as follows: EAGVAQSPRYKIIEKRQSVAFWCNPISGHATLYWYQQILGQGPKLLIQFQNNGVVDDSQLPKDRFSAERLKGVDSTLKIQPAKLEDSAVYLCASSSDRDYEQYFGPGTRLTVT.

The V gene is TRBV2, the J gene TRBJ2-5; D call uncertain. Trimming left V 8 bases short and J 3 bases short, with 4 bases between. CDR1 is SNHLY and CDR2 is FYNNEI in the germline V gene. This CDR3 spans 10 amino acids. The CDR3, as DNA: TGTGCCAGCGGAGAAGAGACCCAGTACTTC. It codes for CASGEETQYF.

This chain connects TRBV5-1 to TRBJ2-2, with 7 bases aligning to TRBD2. Germline loops: CDR1 SGHRS, CDR2 YFSETQ. J gave up 2 bases and V 4 bases, and 8 bases lay outside the gene matches. The CDR3 extends over 16 amino acids. CDR3: CASSILTSRNTGELFF. The CDR3, as DNA: TGCGCCAGCAGCATTCTGACTAGCAGAAACACCGGGGAGCTGTTTTTT.

The J gene is TRBJ1-2, the V gene TRBV30; the D is unclear. The V and J ends lost 5 bases and 5 bases respectively, with 18 bases between them. From germline, CDR1 is GTSNPN and CDR2 SVGIG (reference sequence). The CDR3 is 14 residues long. CDR3 region: CAWSSVLLSYGYTF. CDR3 nucleotide sequence: TGTGCCTGGTCGTCTGTCCTTTTATCATATGGCTACACCTTC.

The V gene is TRBV7-6, the J gene TRBJ2-1, with D perhaps matching TRBD1 (5 bases). The germline V gene encodes CDR1 SGHVS and CDR2 FNYEAQ. Trimming removed 1 base from V and 5 bases from J, with 12 bases in between. This CDR3 is 15 amino acids long. CDR3: CASSLEGRANNEQFF. In DNA, the CDR3 is TGTGCCAGCAGCTTAGAGGGCAGGGCCAACAATGAGCAGTTCTTC.

V gene TRBV5-1 combines with J gene TRBJ1-1; 7 positions agree with TRBD1. Germline CDR1 and CDR2: SGHRS and YFSETQ. Trimming at V came to 4 bases and at J to 7 bases, leaving 7 bases not matched to a gene. The CDR3 length is 13 residues. The CDR3 coding sequence is TGCGCCAGCAGCGTTCGGGACAGCATTGAAGCTTTCTTT. Protein: CASSVRDSIEAFF.

The chain couples TRBV5-1 to TRBJ2-7; 8 bases match TRBD1. The length of the CDR3 is 14 residues. Trimming removed 3 bases from V and 7 bases from J; junction bases left unmatched: 9. Germline values: CDR1 SGHRS, CDR2 YFSETQ. The CDR3 coding sequence is TGCGCCAGCAGCTGGCGACAGGGGTTAGGGGAGCAGTACTTC. This codes for CASSWRQGLGEQYF.

CDR3 region: CASSQEAGTSGELFF. For the CDR3, the DNA is TGTGCCAGCAGCCAAGAGGCGGGAACGTCCGGGGAGCTGTTTTTT. V and J are TRBV4-2 and TRBJ2-2, with D perhaps matching TRBD2 (6 bases). Per the germline V gene, CDR1 is LGHNA and CDR2 is YNFKEQ. The ends were cut back, 0 bases at V and 6 bases at J, with 11 bases in the middle. The CDR3 covers 15 residues.

This clone was counted only a few times. Here the CDR3 reads CASRGWTGGTEAFF. CDR3 DNA sequence: TGTGCCAGCAGGGGATGGACAGGGGGCACTGAAGCTTTCTTT. The chain uses TRBV6-1 and TRBJ1-1, with 10 bases identical to TRBD1. This CDR3 has 14 amino acids. With 6 bases clipped from V and 4 bases from J, the junction kept 5 bases outside the gene matches. Germline V lookup: CDR1 MNHNS, CDR2 SASEGT.

This rearrangement joins TRBV10-3 to TRBJ2-3; the match to TRBD2 covers 8 bases. This CDR3 region has 15 residues. Germline assignment: CDR1 ENHRY and CDR2 SYGVKD. The J segment lost 4 bases and the V segment lost 3 bases, leaving 6 bases of the junction unmatched. CDR3 loop: CAISDDGGGADTQYF. DNA of the CDR3: TGTGCCATCAGTGATGACGGGGGGGGAGCAGATACGCAGTATTTT.

J is TRBJ1-2 and V is TRBV19; D uncertain. Germline V CDR1 and CDR2: LNHDA, SQIVND (reference sequence). Trimming pared 2 bases from V and 2 bases from J, leaving 12 bases between. This CDR3 spans 15 amino acids. The CDR3 nucleotides are TGTGCCAGTAGTATACCCCTAGGATCGAACTATGGCTACACCTTC. This gives the protein CASSIPLGSNYGYTF.